This T cell receptor (beta chain) stems from a study of chemoradiotherapy in HPV16-positive cancers. Overall study results and limits: HPV-responsive T-cell expansion during chemoradiotherapy was linked to improved recurrence-free survival in HPV16-positive patients.

As regards this clone: The antigen remains undetermined.

Profiling relied on immunoSEQ multiplex PCR, and the TCRdb table lists in-frame clones only, not all of them. The sample holds 25,000 to 30,000 clones; roughly 92% are singletons and the top ten take 22%. The CDR3 loop spans 14 amino acids. Between the trimmed V and J ends, which lost 3 bases and 2 bases, there was a span of 8 bases. Germline CDR1 MNHEY, CDR2 SMNVEV (reference sequence). The sequence came from a human donor with HPV-associated anogenital cancer. The rearrangement links TRBV27 to TRBJ2-1; D possibly corresponds to TRBD2 (5 bases). The source was blood, collected from a patient who underwent chemoradiotherapy. The CDR3 here is CASSLDGTYNEQFF. Here the CDR3 DNA reads TGTGCCAGCAGTTTGGACGGGACCTACAATGAGCAGTTCTTC.